This entry features one TCR beta chain sequence. The antigen is not known. The CDR3 runs to 16 residues. CDR1 is LGHDT and CDR2 is YNNKEL in the germline V gene (reference sequence). This sample was taken from a study of monozygotic twins with inflammatory bowel disease. Study outcomes and limitations: Perhaps reflecting limited power, concordant and discordant twins did not differ in repertoire similarity. Lower sharing of clonotypes with other individuals was seen in IBD patients than in healthy twins. This was most marked in patients showing signs of disease activity.

Each sample's cDNA came from eight separate reactions. Researchers used template switching to add UMIs featuring a 6-nucleotide sample barcode. TCRdb reworked the 5' RACE reads into one entry per CDR3 protein, no DNA. Its table records some 150,000 distinct CDR3 sequences. The material sequenced was blood. The TCR was taken from a human donor with ulcerative colitis or Crohn's disease, or a healthy co-twin of an affected twin (not recorded which). This chain joins TRBV3-1 and TRBJ2-1; lacking DNA, the TRBD2 call made by TCRdb goes unchecked. This CDR3 reads CASSQVELAGRGEQFF.